This TCR beta chain is drawn from a study of human T cells and chemical hapten exposure. Whole-study context: Donors were sensitized with 2% DPC on the upper inner arm. There were per-sample TCR yield variations, arising mainly from small pooled library volume differences.

The time point is: pre-sensitization, week 0. Treatment described: therapeutic diphenylcyclopropenone sensitization with weekly scalp DPC. Via MiXCR, TCRdb re-called the RACE reads, giving one row per CDR3 protein. The table shows under 300,000 distinct CDR3 sequences, with approximately 7.5% occurring only once. The germline V gene encodes CDR1 SGHTA and CDR2 FQGNSA. The CDR3 extends over 13 amino acids. V shed 5 bases and J shed 7 bases, with 13 bases lying between them. This clonotype appeared a few times. This clonotype was obtained from a man aged 18-30 years with alopecia areata. Some clones in this sample may be carry-over from other donors' samples. This chain joins TRBV7-2 and TRBJ2-3, with D unclear. The source material was whole blood, sampled in connection with sensitization to the hapten diphenylcyclopropenone (DPC). The CDR3 DNA reads as TGTGCCAGCAGCCCGCAGTGGGTAAATACGCAGTATTTT. This gives the protein CASSPQWVNTQYF.